The clone carrying this T cell receptor (beta chain) was picked up many times. This CDR3 is 11 amino acids long. V lost 6 bases, J lost 8 bases, and 10 bases lay in between. This sample is part of a study of identical twins. TCRdb re-called the 5' RACE reads with MiXCR, one entry per CDR3 protein. This repertoire shows fewer than 250,000 distinct CDR3 sequences, about 16% found once; its top ten account for 35% to 45%. The same sample was also used in a study of T cells expressing NK-cell markers.

Sequenced: CD8+ T cells sorted from blood. The chain uses TRBV12-3 or TRBV12-4 and TRBJ1-2; TRBD1 is a possible D gene (6 bases). This TCR came from a woman younger than 30 in good health. CDR3 DNA sequence: TGTGCCAGCAGGGGGGGCTGGGGCTACACCTTC. Translated: CASRGGWGYTF.